This TCR beta chain was recovered during a study of blood T cell repertoires in COVID-19. Sequenced by immunoSEQ multiplex PCR; TCRdb stores in-frame clones only, minus some. The sample has roughly 200,000 clones, around 80% seen once. The CDR3 loop spans 16 amino acids. J lost 4 bases, V lost 5 bases, and 10 bases had no gene match. Germline V gene sequence: CDR1 MDHEN, CDR2 SYDVKM. The chain combines TRBV28 with TRBJ2-5, with 10 nucleotides matching TRBD2. This TCR derives from a woman aged 40 to 49 with COVID-19, enrolled during active disease. Sequenced input: peripheral blood. CDR3 in DNA: TGTGCCAGCAGTATTGGAGCGGGAGGGCCGGGAGAGACCCAGTACTTC. It yields the protein CASSIGAGGPGETQYF.